This TCR beta chain came from a study of post-analysis software for immune sequencing data (dated by TCRdb to the mid-2010s). Regarding the research as a whole: Relapsing-remitting, secondary progressive and progressive-relapsing multiple sclerosis were recorded as disease courses, and subtype annotation was lacking for some patients. Patient repertoires were compared against roughly 12 previously published healthy control repertoires from donors aged roughly 6 to 28 years. A subset of samples was prepared in parallel using single-end sample barcoding, then pooled and co-amplified after Illumina adapter ligation. What the authors observed across the whole study: Significantly higher frequencies in patients than in controls were found for roughly 5 TRBV segments, including TRBV5-6, TRBV5-1 and TRBV20-1. The multiple sclerosis patient group was slightly younger than the control group. Direct clustering with F measure revealed strong co-clustering of samples prepared in the same batch, which led to a batch-effect correction. Multiple sclerosis patients had significantly lower normalized Chao1 diversity than controls, a result that suggests substantial peripheral T-cell clonal expansion.

V gives up 6 bases and J gives up 0 bases, and the segment between their germline ends measures 13 bases. The CDR3 starts with the cysteine, ends with the phenylalanine, and has 14 residues. Of all the DNA, just the CDR3 is kept, 42 bases in frame from base 1. Taken from the germline V gene (reference sequence), the CDR1 and CDR2 loops are DFQATT and SNEGSKA. A word on this clonotype: The antigen this receptor binds is unknown. Base qualities were left out, and no much larger clone turns up one base away.

To demonstrate the VDJtools post-analysis software, TCR beta repertoires were profiled from the peripheral blood of 13 young patients with multiple sclerosis. The multiple sclerosis patients were children and adolescents between roughly 6 and 17 years of age. Library preparation was by PCR. These reads were obtained on an Illumina HiSeq 2500. To reduce PCR and sequencing biases, unique molecular identifiers were built into the TCR beta cDNA libraries. Per 1 to 10 million input T cells, approximately 500,000 cDNA molecules were obtained, such that each molecule approximated one T cell. The same protocol used for the earlier healthy control dataset was applied to prepare and sequence the patient libraries. Samples belonging to the same batch were prepared together, multiplexed and sequenced on a shared HiSeq lane. As for the authors' bioinformatics: MIGEC was used to process the raw barcoded reads, and molecular identifier groups with only a single read were discarded before consensus assembly and CDR3 extraction. VDJtools was used for post-analysis of the clonotype tables, with diversity normalized by down-sampling every dataset to the smallest sample size. To correct batch-related cross-sample contamination, repertoire overlap clustering matched CDR3 amino acid sequences but not nucleotide sequences. The public reads were reanalyzed by TCRdb: fastp trimming at Q25, MiXCR alignment, in-frame beta chains only. Rows are unified per CDR3 protein, each entry keeping the most common DNA and genes. The V and J calls, along with clone size, are taken from TCRdb and not from the paper's own processing. The sample includes approximately 660,000 distinct CDR3 sequences, with roughly three fifths observed a single time. The ten largest make up around 11% of the sample.

Source material: blood. This receptor was identified in a girl aged 2-10 years with multiple sclerosis. The V gene is TRBV20-1 and the J gene is TRBJ2-3, with an unclear D gene assignment. The CDR3 corresponds to CSATAPESTDTQYF. The nucleotides are TGCAGTGCAACTGCCCCCGAAAGCACAGATACGCAGTATTTT.